This T cell receptor (beta chain) was sequenced for a study of cytomegalovirus exposure and HLA in healthy donors. Study background: Early released data comprised tens of millions of unique TCRs from HLA-typed donors. Overall study findings and caveats: In a later analysis, donors in an Asian-associated ancestry cluster reportedly had fewer N-insertions in productive TCRs than the cohort mean. High specificity and sensitivity for cytomegalovirus status were reported for the classifier. Across donors, most TCRs were seen rarely, yet some public ones were widespread.

A multiplex PCR was run with 60 Vbeta primers and 13 Jbeta primers. The repertoire was sequenced with immunoSEQ multiplex PCR; TCRdb's copy has only in-frame clones and lacks some. The sample includes 210,000 or so clones, approximately 82% of them seen just once. Germline CDR1 and CDR2: LNHDA and SQIVND (reference sequence). With 6 bases clipped from V and 6 bases from J, the junction kept 11 bases outside the gene matches. This CDR3 contains 16 residues. To note about this clone: As yet, its antigen is unknown.

This chain links TRBV19 with TRBJ1-2; 12 nucleotides agree with TRBD1. The sequencing sample was made of PBMCs. The clonotype originates from a man aged 18 to 29 in good health and CMV-seronegative. CDR3 residues: CASRPGQGARGNGYTF. CDR3 in DNA: TGTGCCAGTAGGCCGGGACAGGGGGCGCGTGGAAATGGCTACACCTTC. The entire variable domain, with the rest obtained from reference TRBV19 and TRBJ1-2, is as follows: DGGITQSPKYLFRKEGQNVTLSCEQNLNHDAMYWYRQDPGQGLRLIYYSQIVNDFQKGDIAEGYSVSREKKESFPLTVTSAQKNPTAFYLCASRPGQGARGNGYTFGSGTRLTVV.